This is a list of T cell receptor beta chains from one sample in a study of T cell repertoires in cytomegalovirus infection. For these TCRs, the target antigens are not known. From the reads, TCRdb called clonotypes with MiXCR, one entry per CDR3 protein. Counted here are some 110,000 distinct CDR3 sequences, about 9.4% occurring once; the ten biggest clones make up roughly 29%. Sequencing input: PBMCs, sequenced either directly or after in vitro stimulation (not recorded which). Source of these receptors: a human donor in good health (CMV status not recorded). Some clones in this sample may be carry-over from other donors' samples. CDR3s leave out the opening cysteine and the closing phenylalanine or tryptophan. Fields, in order: J gene, V gene, CDR3 protein.

>TRBJ2-4|TRBV4-3
ASSQASGSVSWWENIQY
>TRBJ2-3|TRBV6-5
ASSWGFTDTQY
>TRBJ1-2|TRBV5-4
ASSAWNFGGYT
>TRBJ2-2|TRBV28
ASIVGQNTGELF
>TRBJ2-5|TRBV7-8
ASSLLLARYQETQY
>TRBJ1-6|TRBV7-9
ASSLGTALAPLH
>TRBJ2-7|TRBV19
ASGLVGAYEQY
>TRBJ2-5|TRBV12-5
ASGLVLGSGPKETQY
>TRBJ1-1|TRBV6-5
ASSRFGQGDTEAF
>TRBJ2-7|TRBV7-9
ASSSRQGRGEQY
>TRBJ1-1|TRBV12-3/TRBV12-4
ASSETGEGREAF